This T cell receptor beta chain stems from a study of Tregs in tolerant kidney transplant recipients. Points from the study as a whole: For some patients, primers changed over time, blocking nucleotide-level comparison. Biological reproducibility was not directly addressed in this study. The most relevant donor-specific Treg TCRbeta repertoire apparently came from expansion with activated donor B cells.

From germline, CDR1 is GTSNPN and CDR2 SVGIG (reference sequence). V shed 5 bases and J 0 bases; nucleotides not matched to a gene: 1. This CDR3 comprises 13 residues. Related graft donors supplied nonmyeloablative bone marrow transplants, and mixed chimerism was transient. Concerning this clone itself: Antigen specificity is unknown.

The repertoire was sequenced with immunoSEQ multiplex PCR; TCRdb's copy has only in-frame clones and lacks some. The sample consists of approximately 82,000 clones, over 85% of them appearing once. This clonotype was sampled from a human patient who received a combined kidney and bone marrow transplant. Part of the T cells may come from the graft donor. The genes are TRBV30 and TRBJ2-3; TRBD1 aligns across 8 bases. Sequencing was performed on CD4+ T cells from blood (PBMCs), taken 12 months after the transplant. The CDR3 DNA is TGTGCCTGGGACAGGGGAAGCACAGATACGCAGTATTTT. Its translation is CAWDRGSTDTQYF.